This paragraph covers one T cell receptor (beta chain) sequence. Which antigen it targets is not known. No quality values exist for individual bases; no much larger clone is one base distant. Inclusive of the bounding cysteine and phenylalanine, the CDR3 is 15 residues long. The read is trimmed to its CDR3 DNA, 45 bases read in frame from base 1. From V the trimming removes 6 bases and from J it removes 7 bases, while the gene matches leave 9 bases of the junction unaccounted for. The germline V gene gives CDR1 as SGDLS and CDR2 as YYNGEE. This specimen comes from a study of T cells in localized non-small cell lung cancer (dated by TCRdb to 2018 to 2020). General notes on the study: Comparing tumors with uninvolved tumor-adjacent lungs, the study looked at the T cell repertoires of fewer than 250 patients with early-stage NSCLC. The cohort was made up of roughly 250 treatment-naive NSCLC patients whose localized lung tumors had been resected. NSCLC patients had a mean age of around 66 years, and 129 were male and 85 to 110 female. Paper-wide results and their limitations: Of the top 100 tumor clones, a median of roughly 56 were detected in paired uninvolved adjacent lung; some 28 were also among that lung's top 100. Higher blood T cell density associated with longer overall survival, while higher adjacent-lung clonality associated with shorter survival. Because multi-region tumor sequencing was not done, intratumor heterogeneity could not be ruled out. Uninvolved tumor-adjacent lung showed the highest T cell clonality, higher than tumor, which suggests more focused antigenic responses in the uninvolved tumor-adjacent lung. Because the study design was exploratory, TCR variables were selected using unadjusted p-values without false-discovery rate correction.

TCR beta CDR3 regions were sequenced from DNA using the immunoSEQ Assay. Processing in the source paper ran as follows. T cell density was computed as TCR beta template counts normalized to usable DNA estimated by amplifying housekeeping genes. Richness was estimated using the preseqR package, with extrapolation to 400,000 templates for PBMC samples and to 120,000 templates for tissue samples. Clonality was calculated as one minus Pielou's evenness. To identify tissue-enriched TCRs, differential abundance testing was run on productive amino-acid clonotypes with a minimum total count of 5 and an alpha of 0.1. The Jaccard Index and the Morisita Overlap Index were used to measure repertoire overlap between compartments. GLIPH grouped TCR beta CDR3s together with public tetramer-defined viral CDR3s, and a viral motif had to include at least three viral sequences and also show V-gene enrichment. Entries here come from immuneACCESS through TCRdb and include only in-frame sequences with V and J called. Some clones fail to appear in such tables; in the studies checked, an unresolved V gene covers under half of the shortfall, and the cause of the remainder is unknown. The V and J calls and clone size come from that table; D and trimming were worked out from the DNA. In all, the sample holds approximately 31,000 clones, and 85% to 90% of those were seen once. Of the sample, around 4% is held by the ten largest clones.

At diagnosis, peripheral blood, uninvolved tumor-adjacent lung and tumor were collected and were preserved as a mix of fresh-frozen and FFPE material. Blood samples were analyzed as peripheral blood mononuclear cells for TCR repertoire profiling. The sample here was peripheral blood, taken before any cancer treatment. The receptor's source is a male donor older than 55 with stage III lung adenocarcinoma. This receptor chain uses TRBV9 and TRBJ1-6, and TRBD1 aligns with 8 junction nucleotides. The DNA is TGTGCCAGCACCAGGGGACAGGCTGTAAATTCACCCCTCCACTTT. Its amino acids are CASTRGQAVNSPLHF.